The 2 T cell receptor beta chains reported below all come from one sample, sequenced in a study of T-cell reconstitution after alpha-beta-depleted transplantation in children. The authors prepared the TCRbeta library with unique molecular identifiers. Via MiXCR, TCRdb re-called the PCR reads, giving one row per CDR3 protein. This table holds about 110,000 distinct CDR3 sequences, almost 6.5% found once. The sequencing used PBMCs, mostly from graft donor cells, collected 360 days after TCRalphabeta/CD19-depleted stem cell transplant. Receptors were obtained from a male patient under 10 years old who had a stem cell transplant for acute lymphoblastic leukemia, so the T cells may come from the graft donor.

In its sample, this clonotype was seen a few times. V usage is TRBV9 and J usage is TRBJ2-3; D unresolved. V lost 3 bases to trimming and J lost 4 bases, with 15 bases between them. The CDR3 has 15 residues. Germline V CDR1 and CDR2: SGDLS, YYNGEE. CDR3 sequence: CASSAQDIGADTQYF. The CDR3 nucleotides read TGTGCCAGCAGCGCTCAAGATATTGGAGCAGATACGCAGTATTTT.

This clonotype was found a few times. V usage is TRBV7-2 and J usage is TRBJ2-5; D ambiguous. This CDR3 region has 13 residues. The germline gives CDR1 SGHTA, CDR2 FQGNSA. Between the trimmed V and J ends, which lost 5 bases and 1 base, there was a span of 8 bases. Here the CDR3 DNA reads TGTGCCAGCAGCGGTAGGACCCAAGAGACCCAGTACTTC. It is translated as CASSGRTQETQYF.